This T cell receptor (beta chain) was documented in a study of cytomegalovirus exposure and HLA in healthy donors. Study-wide findings and caveats: Likely technical artifact: a cluster of highly shared sequence variants.

PCR involved 60 Vbeta and 13 Jbeta primers. Authors' methods: Counted up in a later analysis, unique TCR beta chains came to around 80 million, with around 12 million shared. The repertoire was sequenced with immunoSEQ multiplex PCR; TCRdb's copy has only in-frame clones and lacks some. D and trimming were read from the DNA, whereas the V and J calls and clone size are those reported in that table. This table holds under 300,000 clones, approximately 81% found once. As regards this clone: The antigen is unknown.

The source material was PBMCs. The receptor comes from a woman aged 55 to 70 in good health and CMV-seropositive.

The CDR3 DNA reads TGCGCCAGCAGCTTGGTGGTTAGCGGACACACAGATACGCAGTATTTT. Its protein is CASSLVVSGHTDTQYF. The chain links TRBV5-1 to TRBJ2-3, with D possibly TRBD2 on 6 matching bases. V shed 0 bases and J shed 2 bases, with 13 bases lying between them. The CDR3 is 16 amino acids. The germline V gene has CDR1 SGHRS and CDR2 YFSETQ.